A single sample gave rise to the 25 T cell receptor beta chains below, sequenced in a study of CXCR3-negative and CXCR3-positive naive CD8 T cells. Study-wide findings and caveats: Naive cells with CXCR3 showed TRB CDR3s that were more hydrophobic than those in CXCR3-negative naive cells.

The antigens for these receptors are not known. Carrying UMI labels, the TRB cDNA libraries were prepared through 5' RACE. TCRdb re-called the 5' RACE reads; every CDR3 protein appears as one record, without DNA. The sample shows 55,000 to 75,000 distinct CDR3 sequences, and roughly 0.8% sits with its ten largest clones. Sequencing was done on a sample of naive CXCR3+ CD8+ T cells from blood. Subset given: CD45RO-CCR7+CD27+CD95- naive CD8+ T cells expressing CXCR3 (TNR3+). These receptor sequences come from a human donor in good health. Some clones in this sample may be carry-over from other donors' samples.

The chain employs TRBV29-1 and TRBJ1-1. The CDR3 consists of 14 residues. The V gene's germline CDR1 is SQVTM and CDR2 ANQGSEA. CDR3 loop: CSVPDLNPNTEAFF.

The rearrangement joins TRBV6-4 to TRBJ2-3. The CDR3 has 14 residues. CDR1 and CDR2 (germline): MRHNA, SNTAGT. CDR3 in amino acids: CASSETASTDTQYF.

V and J are TRBV27 and TRBJ1-1. Germline V lookup: CDR1 MNHEY, CDR2 SMNVEV (reference sequence). CDR3 length: 15 residues. CDR3 region: CASSLSQGLNTEAFF.

The chain uses TRBV7-9 and TRBJ1-1; absent DNA, TCRdb's TRBD1 call cannot be checked. Germline-derived CDR1 and CDR2 are SEHNR and FQNEAQ (reference sequence). The CDR3 has 12 residues. The CDR3 is CASSRGAEGHFF.

J is TRBJ2-7 and V is TRBV7-2; TCRdb's D call of TRBD1 is untestable without DNA. The CDR3 has 16 residues. Germline V gene data show CDR1 as SGHTA and CDR2 as FQGNSA. This CDR3 is CASSFIWDRGLGEQYF.

The chain has TRBV10-3 and TRBJ1-1; TCRdb lists TRBD1, though no DNA is available to test this call. CDR1 and CDR2 from the germline V gene are ENHRY and SYGVKD. The CDR3 has 14 residues. CDR3: CAIRGTGGNTEAFF.

The chain employs TRBV3-1 and TRBJ1-2; TCRdb designates TRBD1, a call that cannot be tested without DNA. The germline CDR1 and CDR2 sequences are LGHDT and YNNKEL (reference sequence). The CDR3 extends over 16 amino acids. The CDR3 loop is CASSQEGTGLNYGYTF.

This chain links TRBV12-3 or TRBV12-4 with TRBJ2-7. The CDR3 loop spans 13 amino acids. The CDR3 here is CASSFRGSYEQYF.

The rearrangement links TRBV19 to TRBJ1-5. This CDR3 has 14 amino acids. Per the germline V gene, CDR1 is LNHDA and CDR2 is SQIVND (reference sequence). CDR3 in amino acids: CASSIPTGLQPQHF.

V is TRBV6-5 and J is TRBJ1-1; TCRdb's assignment of TRBD1 cannot be checked, as there is no DNA. CDR3 length equals 14 residues. The germline CDR1 and CDR2 sequences are MNHEY and SVGAGI. CDR3 residues: CASSYRQGNTEAFF.

The V and J genes are TRBV29-1 and TRBJ2-6. The CDR3 length is 12 residues. Germline V gives CDR1 SQVTM, CDR2 ANQGSEA. CDR3 region: CSVVSGANVLTF.

V and J are TRBV4-1 and TRBJ1-1; TCRdb lists TRBD1, though no DNA is available to test this call. Germline values: CDR1 MGHRA, CDR2 YSYEKL. CDR3 length: 14 amino acids. This chain's CDR3 is CASSPYGQDTEAFF.

The rearrangement uses TRBV28 and TRBJ2-7. Germline V CDR1 and CDR2: MDHEN, SYDVKM. This CDR3 has 16 residues. The CDR3 sequence is CASSLFGVSVRYEQYF.

V usage is TRBV5-1 and J usage is TRBJ2-7; TCRdb returns TRBD1, unconfirmable since there is no DNA. The CDR3 totals 15 residues. Germline V gene lookup returns CDR1 SGHRS and CDR2 YFSETQ. CDR3 loop: CASSLSQGQRYEQYF.

The chain's CDR3 is CASSWDTPAYNEQFF. The V call is TRBV27, the J call TRBJ2-1; lacking DNA, the TRBD1 call made by TCRdb goes unchecked. This CDR3 has 15 amino acids. Germline V gives CDR1 MNHEY, CDR2 SMNVEV (reference sequence).

This chain uses TRBV6-2 or TRBV6-3 with TRBJ2-7; the TRBD2 assignment by TCRdb is unverifiable without DNA. This CDR3 comprises 15 residues. CDR1 MNHEY and CDR2 SVGEGT come from the germline V gene. The CDR3 protein is CASSPPGLAAHEQYF.

J is TRBJ2-3 and V is TRBV2; TCRdb gives TRBD2 as the D gene, but with no DNA this cannot be confirmed. CDR1 and CDR2 (germline): SNHLY, FYNNEI. The length of the CDR3 is 16 residues. The CDR3 region is CASSGEGLAGTDTQYF.

The V and J genes are TRBV7-3 and TRBJ2-6. Germline V gene sequence: CDR1 SGHTA, CDR2 FQGTGA. The CDR3 has 15 amino acids. CDR3 region: CASSIEAAVDNVLTF. Filled out from reference TRBV7-3 and TRBJ2-6, the complete variable domain reads GAGVSQTPSNKVTEKGKYVELRCDPISGHTALYWYRQSLGQGPEFLIYFQGTGAADDSGLPNDRFFAVRPEGSVSTLKIQRTERGDSAVYLCASSIEAAVDNVLTFGAGSRLTVL.

J is TRBJ1-1 and V is TRBV11-3; lacking DNA, the TRBD1 call made by TCRdb goes unchecked. There are 22 residues in the CDR3. The germline V gene has CDR1 SGHNT and CDR2 YENEEA. The CDR3 is CASSLESLMRGKGGLMNTEAFF.

This chain uses TRBV7-8 with TRBJ2-3. The CDR3 length is 14 residues. Germline V gene sequence: CDR1 SGHVS, CDR2 FQNEAQ. The CDR3: CASSLARMTDTQYF. The full variable domain, with the rest looked up from reference TRBV7-8 and TRBJ2-3, is GAGVSQSPRYKVAKRGQDVALRCDPISGHVSLFWYQQALGQGPEFLTYFQNEAQLDKSGLPSDRFFAERPEGSVSTLKIQRTQQEDSAVYLCASSLARMTDTQYFGPGTRLTVL.

The chain uses TRBV29-1 and TRBJ2-7. CDR1 and CDR2 (germline): SQVTM, ANQGSEA. CDR3 length: 15 residues. The CDR3 protein is CSVTAFDTASYEQYF.

This chain joins TRBV15 and TRBJ1-3. This CDR3 has 17 amino acids. Germline V gene data show CDR1 as LNHNV and CDR2 as YYDKDF (reference sequence). The CDR3 protein is CATSRDRADRSGNTIYF.

The rearrangement uses TRBV29-1 and TRBJ2-1; TCRdb names TRBD1, which stays unverified in the absence of DNA. The CDR3 totals 16 residues. Per the germline V gene, CDR1 is SQVTM and CDR2 is ANQGSEA. Here the CDR3 reads CSVLGTPTSSYNEQFF.

The chain employs TRBV29-1 and TRBJ2-1. The CDR3 is 13 residues long. Germline CDR1 SQVTM, CDR2 ANQGSEA. CDR3 residues: CSVEVDPYNEQFF.

CDR3: CASSLLPGLEQYF. The rearrangement uses TRBV13 and TRBJ2-7; the D call from TCRdb, TRBD2, cannot be confirmed without DNA. The CDR3 runs 13 residues. Germline CDR1 and CDR2: PRHDT and FYEKMQ (reference sequence).